Presented here are 16 T cell receptor beta chains from one specimen sequenced in a study of CD8 T cells in ankylosing spondylitis. One entry per CDR3 protein, called by TCRdb with MiXCR from the 5' RACE reads. The sample records fewer than 250,000 distinct CDR3 sequences, 20% to 30% being singletons. Sequencing was done on a sample of blood, either unsorted or a sorted T cell fraction (not recorded which). The receptors here all came from a male donor with ankylosing spondylitis or in good health (not recorded which).

A few counts support this clonotype. The chain employs TRBV6-5 and TRBJ2-1; D not certain. CDR1 is MNHEY and CDR2 is SVGAGI in the germline V gene. The CDR3 totals 15 residues. V lost 2 bases, J lost 5 bases, and 13 bases lay in between. In DNA form, the CDR3 reads TGTGCCAGCAGTTACGGCGGCCTCGCAAACAATGAGCAGTTCTTC. This encodes CASSYGGLANNEQFF.

The J gene is TRBJ2-1, the V gene TRBV12-3 or TRBV12-4, with D possibly TRBD2 on 7 matching bases. CDR3 length equals 16 residues. Trimming pared 6 bases from V and 10 bases from J, leaving 25 bases between. The CDR3 region has the DNA TGTGCCAGCAGGCCTAGCGGCCCAGGGGATTTTCGGGAGCAGTTCTTC. Residues: CASRPSGPGDFREQFF.

The V and J genes are TRBV20-1 and TRBJ1-1; 7 nucleotides match TRBD1. The CDR3 consists of 16 residues. The V gene's germline CDR1 is DFQATT and CDR2 SNEGSKA (reference sequence). V was pared by 2 bases and J by 1 base, with 10 bases of the junction left unmatched. CDR3 in DNA: TGCAGTGCTAGACCAGAACAGGGGTGGAGGAACACTGAAGCTTTCTTT. It is translated as CSARPEQGWRNTEAFF.

This clonotype was recorded many times. CDR3 sequence (DNA): TGTGCCACCAGCGGACTTTACTCAAAAGCTGGCCCTGCCCAGCATTTT. Encoded protein: CATSGLYSKAGPAQHF. This chain uses TRBV15 with TRBJ1-5; no firm D call. This CDR3 spans 16 amino acids. Germline CDR1 is LNHNV and CDR2 is YYDKDF (reference sequence). The ends were cut back, 5 bases at V and 11 bases at J, with 25 bases in the middle. The variable domain in full, completed from reference TRBV15 and TRBJ1-5, reads DAMVIQNPRYQVTQFGKPVTLSCSQTLNHNVMYWYQQKSSQAPKLLFHYYDKDFNNEADTPDNFQSRRPNTSFCFLDIRSPGLGDTAMYLCATSGLYSKAGPAQHFGDGTRLSIL.

This clonotype was observed at least ten times. The V and J genes are TRBV27 and TRBJ1-3; maybe TRBD1 (5 bases). The CDR3 is made up of 15 amino acids. CDR1 and CDR2 from the germline V gene are MNHEY and SMNVEV (reference sequence). Trimming stripped 2 bases from V and 0 bases from J, with 8 bases between. CDR3 nucleotides: TGTGCCAGCAGTTTACAGGGCCCCTCTGGAAACACCATATATTTT. Amino acids: CASSLQGPSGNTIYF.

This clonotype was seen only a few times. This chain connects TRBV20-1 to TRBJ2-3; weak D call: TRBD2 (5 bases). Trimming cost V 3 bases and J 1 base, with 17 bases left between them. The CDR3 extends over 16 amino acids. Germline V lookup: CDR1 DFQATT, CDR2 SNEGSKA (reference sequence). This CDR3 is CSASRGLAEGTDTQYF. Here the CDR3 DNA reads TGCAGTGCTAGTAGAGGTCTAGCTGAGGGCACAGATACGCAGTATTTT.

This clonotype was counted at least ten times. This chain joins TRBV7-2 and TRBJ2-1, with a possible D match to TRBD2 (6 bases). V shed 5 bases and J shed 4 bases, with 15 bases lying between them. CDR3 size: 15 residues. From germline, CDR1 is SGHTA and CDR2 FQGNSA. CDR3 residues: CASSPGGGGYNEQFF. The CDR3 DNA sequence: TGTGCCAGCAGCCCCGGGGGTGGGGGGTACAATGAGCAGTTCTTC.

This clonotype was seen more than once but under ten times. The chain uses TRBV20-1 and TRBJ2-7; 8 bases are a match to TRBD1. Germline loops: CDR1 DFQATT, CDR2 SNEGSKA (reference sequence). The length of the CDR3 is 14 residues. V lost 3 bases and J lost 7; bases outside the gene matches: 11. For the CDR3, the DNA is TGCAGTGCTAGCCCAGAGGACAGGGCCCAGGAGCAGTACTTC. Protein product: CSASPEDRAQEQYF.

This clonotype has at least ten counts. The chain joins TRBV20-1 to TRBJ2-5, with D unclear. Germline lookup yields CDR1 DFQATT and CDR2 SNEGSKA (reference sequence). This CDR3 contains 14 residues. Trimming shortened V by 0 bases and J by 6 bases, and 14 bases separated the two germline ends. CDR3 DNA: TGCAGTGCTAGAGATTTTCAGACCGAAAAGACCCAGTACTTC. It is translated as CSARDFQTEKTQYF.

Many counts were recorded for this clonotype. This chain uses TRBV24-1 with TRBJ2-7, with 7 bases lining up with TRBD1. The CDR3 loop spans 14 amino acids. Per germline, CDR1 KGHDR and CDR2 SFDVKD. V trimming: 7 bases; J trimming: 5 bases; junction bases outside the gene matches: 10. This chain's CDR3 is CATRGSGGGNEQYF. The DNA for the CDR3 is TGTGCCACCAGGGGGTCAGGGGGTGGTAACGAGCAGTACTTC.

This chain links TRBV6-1 with TRBJ2-1; maybe TRBD2 (5 bases). V lost 6 bases and J 11 bases, leaving 20 bases between the germline ends. The CDR3 length is 14 residues. Germline V CDR1 and CDR2: MNHNS, SASEGT. CDR3 amino acids: CASRADRRIVKQFF. The CDR3 region has the DNA TGTGCCAGCAGAGCGGACCGACGGATAGTTAAGCAGTTCTTC.

V is TRBV7-2 and J is TRBJ1-1; D may be TRBD1 (5 bases). CDR3 size: 14 residues. In germline, CDR1 is SGHTA, CDR2 FQGNSA. Trimming cost V 3 bases and J 4 bases, with 12 bases left between them. In nucleotides, the CDR3 is TGTGCCAGCAGCTTGCGCAGGGACGTCACTGAAGCTTTCTTT. Translation gives CASSLRRDVTEAFF. Filled out from reference TRBV7-2 and TRBJ1-1, the complete variable domain reads GAGVSQSPSNKVTEKGKDVELRCDPISGHTALYWYRQSLGQGLEFLIYFQGNSAPDKSGLPSDRFSAERTGGSVSTLTIQRTQQEDSAVYLCASSLRRDVTEAFFGQGTRLTVV.

This clonotype was recorded many times. The CDR3 reads CSARGGSSREEQYF. Written as DNA, the CDR3 is TGCAGTGCTAGAGGGGGGAGTAGCAGGGAAGAGCAGTACTTC. This chain joins TRBV20-1 and TRBJ2-7; D is perhaps TRBD1 or TRBD2 (5 bases each). Germline-derived CDR1 and CDR2 are DFQATT and SNEGSKA (reference sequence). The CDR3 is 14 residues long. V dropped 1 base and J dropped 7 bases, with 17 bases sitting between them.

This clonotype was recorded at least ten times. The genes are TRBV20-1 and TRBJ2-1; D gene unclear. Germline assignment: CDR1 DFQATT and CDR2 SNEGSKA (reference sequence). V was clipped by 3 bases and J by 9 bases, with 9 bases between them. The CDR3 is made up of 11 amino acids. The DNA for the CDR3 is TGCAGTGCTAGTTCCCGCACTGAGCAGTTCTTC. Its protein is CSASSRTEQFF.

The chain joins TRBV29-1 to TRBJ1-5; 7 nucleotides align to TRBD1. The CDR3 runs 14 residues. The germline CDR1 and CDR2 sequences are SQVTM and ANQGSEA. V trimming: 7 bases; J trimming: 2 bases; junction bases outside the gene matches: 8. The CDR3 here is CSAQTGVGNQPQHF. DNA of the CDR3: TGCAGCGCCCAAACAGGGGTGGGCAATCAGCCCCAGCATTTT.

In its sample, this clonotype was seen many times. The rearrangement joins TRBV6-1 to TRBJ2-7, with TRBD1 as a possible D gene (6 bases). Germline CDR1 and CDR2: MNHNS and SASEGT. Trimming removed 5 bases at V and 6 bases at J, with 14 bases between. The CDR3 totals 13 residues. The CDR3 DNA follows: TGTGCCAGCAGTCTCATCGTAGGGGGCGAGCAGTACTTC. Its protein product is CASSLIVGGEQYF.